This T cell receptor (beta chain) was profiled in a study of identical twins. The study's findings and limits: Zero-insertion results could be subject to partial confounding by invariant MAIT and iNKT cells.

Notes on this clonotype: Antigen unknown.

TCRdb re-analysed the 5' RACE reads in MiXCR, keeping a single row per CDR3 protein. The sample has under 900,000 distinct CDR3 sequences, 9% to 15% seen once. In every case, the donor was a healthy Caucasian. These data were also reused for a study on yellow fever vaccine responses in identical twins. From that report: The authors reported partly convergent, partly personalized vaccine responses in identical twins.

The sequence was obtained from a woman between 18 and 29 years old in good health. Sample: PBMCs.

This chain's CDR3 is CASSYTPVSGGHSGANVLTF. DNA of the CDR3: TGTGCCAGCAGTTACACACCAGTTAGCGGGGGGCACTCTGGGGCCAACGTCCTGACTTTC. The V and J genes are TRBV6-2 or TRBV6-3 and TRBJ2-6; 10 bases are a match to TRBD2. V trimming: 2 bases; J trimming: 0 bases; junction bases outside the gene matches: 10. This CDR3 region has 20 residues. Germline values: CDR1 MNHEY, CDR2 SVGEGT.